Described below is a single TCR beta chain sequence and its context. Germline V gives CDR1 LGHNA, CDR2 YSLEER. This CDR3 is built from 17 residues. Germline trimming cut 4 bases from V and 0 bases from J; bases unmatched to any gene: 9. The data belong to a study of blood T cell repertoires in COVID-19. Study-level background: The study drew acute and convalescent COVID-19 samples from the United States, Italy and Spain.

Libraries were prepared by immunoSEQ multiplex PCR; TCRdb keeps only in-frame clonotypes and omits some of them. The table has roughly 150,000 clones, 89% seen once. V and J are TRBV4-3 and TRBJ2-4, with 7 bases lining up with TRBD1. The source material was peripheral blood. The receptor's source is a man in his sixties with acute or convalescent COVID-19. The CDR3 sequence: CASSRSLQGKAKNIQYF. The CDR3 DNA is TGCGCCAGCAGCCGCAGCTTACAGGGGAAAGCCAAAAACATTCAGTACTTC.